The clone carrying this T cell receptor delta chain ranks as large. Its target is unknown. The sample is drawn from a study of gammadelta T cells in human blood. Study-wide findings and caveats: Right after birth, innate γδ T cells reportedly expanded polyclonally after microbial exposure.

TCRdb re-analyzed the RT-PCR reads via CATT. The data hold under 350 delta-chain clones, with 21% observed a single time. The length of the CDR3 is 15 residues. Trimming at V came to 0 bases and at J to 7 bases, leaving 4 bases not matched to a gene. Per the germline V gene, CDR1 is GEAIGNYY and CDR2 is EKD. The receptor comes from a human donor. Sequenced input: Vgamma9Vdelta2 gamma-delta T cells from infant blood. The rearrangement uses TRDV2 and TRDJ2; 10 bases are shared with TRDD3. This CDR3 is CACDTWGIQGAQLFF. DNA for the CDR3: TGTGCCTGTGACACCTGGGGGATACAGGGAGCACAACTCTTCTTT.